The source of this T cell receptor (beta chain) is a study of cytomegalovirus exposure and HLA in healthy donors. Across the whole study: Prior work identified roughly 120 million unique TCR beta sequences in some 180 million T cells. The Caucasian-associated ancestry cluster held roughly 84% of under 450 genotyped donors. Study conclusions and caveats: Reported findings show TCR beta sequences accurately forecast HLA-A and HLA-B alleles in most subjects. Most TCR sequences were uncommon, yet certain public TCRs appeared in many donors.

Germline V CDR1 and CDR2: SEHNR, FQNEAQ (reference sequence). The CDR3 is made up of 16 amino acids. Unmatched junction bases numbered 17, after V lost 4 bases and J lost 12 bases. Amplification used 60 Vbeta primers and 13 Jbeta primers. Profiling relied on immunoSEQ multiplex PCR, and the TCRdb table lists in-frame clones only, not all of them. The sample contains around 150,000 clones, roughly 88% of which appear only once. Turning to this clone: The antigen remains undetermined.

This TCR derives from a woman aged 18-29 years in good health and CMV-seronegative. Specimen: PBMCs. J is TRBJ2-1 and V is TRBV7-9, with 8 nucleotides matching TRBD2. This chain's CDR3 is CASSSVGTRVLRGQFF. CDR3 DNA: TGTGCCAGCAGCTCCGTCGGGACTAGGGTATTACGTGGGCAGTTCTTC.